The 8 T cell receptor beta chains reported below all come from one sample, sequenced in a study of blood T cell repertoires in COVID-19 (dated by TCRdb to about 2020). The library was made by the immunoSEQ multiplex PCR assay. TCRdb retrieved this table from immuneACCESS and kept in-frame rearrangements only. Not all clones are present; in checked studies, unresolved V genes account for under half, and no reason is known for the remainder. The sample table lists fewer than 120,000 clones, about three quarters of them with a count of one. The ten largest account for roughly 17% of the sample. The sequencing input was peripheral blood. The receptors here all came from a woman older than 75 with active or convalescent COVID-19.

Here the CDR3 reads CAISDRGRLPQYF. The CDR3 region has the DNA TGTGCCATCAGCGACAGGGGGCGCTTACCCCAGTACTTC. The chain links TRBV10-3 to TRBJ2-5, with 10 bases fitting TRBD1. The CDR3 runs 13 residues. Trimming at V came to 6 bases and at J to 9 bases, leaving 7 bases not matched to a gene. CDR1 is ENHRY, CDR2 SYGVKD, per germline.

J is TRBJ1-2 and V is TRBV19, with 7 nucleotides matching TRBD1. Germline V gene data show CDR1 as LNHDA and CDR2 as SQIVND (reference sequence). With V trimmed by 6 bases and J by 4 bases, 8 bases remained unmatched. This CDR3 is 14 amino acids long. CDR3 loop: CASRKTGVSYGYTF. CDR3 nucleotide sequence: TGTGCCAGTAGAAAAACAGGGGTTTCCTATGGCTACACCTTC.

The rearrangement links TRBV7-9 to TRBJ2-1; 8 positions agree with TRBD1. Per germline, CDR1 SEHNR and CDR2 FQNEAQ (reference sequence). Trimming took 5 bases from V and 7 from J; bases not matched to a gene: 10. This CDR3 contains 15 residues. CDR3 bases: TGTGCCAGCAGCCTTTCTGGGACAGGAGAGAATGAGCAGTTCTTC. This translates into CASSLSGTGENEQFF.

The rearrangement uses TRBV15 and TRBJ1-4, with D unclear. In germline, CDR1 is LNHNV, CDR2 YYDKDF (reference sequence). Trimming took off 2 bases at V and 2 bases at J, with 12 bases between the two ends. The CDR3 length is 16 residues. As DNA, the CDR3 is TGTGCCACCAGCAGACCCGACCCAGCGACTAATGAAAAACTGTTTTTT. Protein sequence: CATSRPDPATNEKLFF. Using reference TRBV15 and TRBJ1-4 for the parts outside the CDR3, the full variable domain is DAMVIQNPRYQVTQFGKPVTLSCSQTLNHNVMYWYQQKSSQAPKLLFHYYDKDFNNEADTPDNFQSRRPNTSFCFLDIRSPGLGDTAMYLCATSRPDPATNEKLFFGSGTQLSVL.

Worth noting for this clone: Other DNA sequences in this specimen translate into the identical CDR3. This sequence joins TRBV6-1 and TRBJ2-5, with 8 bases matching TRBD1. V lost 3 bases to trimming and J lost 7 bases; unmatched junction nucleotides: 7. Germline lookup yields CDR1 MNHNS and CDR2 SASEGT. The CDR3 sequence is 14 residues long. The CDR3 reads CASSEGDRGGTQYF. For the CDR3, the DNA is TGTGCCAGCAGTGAGGGTGACAGGGGTGGGACCCAGTACTTC.

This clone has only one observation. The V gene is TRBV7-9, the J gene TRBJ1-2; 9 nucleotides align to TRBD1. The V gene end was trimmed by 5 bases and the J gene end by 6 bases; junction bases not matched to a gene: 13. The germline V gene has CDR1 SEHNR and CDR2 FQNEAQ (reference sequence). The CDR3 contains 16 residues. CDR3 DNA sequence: TGTGCCAGCAGCAGTCGCAATACAGGGGGCGCGGATGGCTACACCTTC. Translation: CASSSRNTGGADGYTF.

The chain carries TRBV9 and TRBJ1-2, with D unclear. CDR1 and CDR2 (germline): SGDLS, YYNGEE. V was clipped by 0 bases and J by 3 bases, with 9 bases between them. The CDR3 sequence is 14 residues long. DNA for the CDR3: TGTGCCAGCAGCGTAGATAGCAGCTACTATGGCTACACCTTC. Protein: CASSVDSSYYGYTF.

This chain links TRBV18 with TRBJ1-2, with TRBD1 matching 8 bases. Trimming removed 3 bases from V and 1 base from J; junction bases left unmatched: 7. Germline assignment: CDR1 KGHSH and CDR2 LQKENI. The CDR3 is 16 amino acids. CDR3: CASSPIAGQVNYGYTF. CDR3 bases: TGTGCCAGCTCACCCATCGCGGGACAGGTTAACTATGGCTACACCTTC.